These 31 T cell receptor beta chains originate from one sample sequenced in a study of Ad26.COV2.S vaccination and SARS-CoV-2 variants. Only in-frame clones appear in the TCRdb table, and some are missing; sequencing was by immunoSEQ multiplex PCR. The sample holds hundreds of thousands of clones; roughly 90% are singletons and the top ten take 9.5% to 12%. Treatment noted: 15 to 20 received Ad26.COV2.S at low or high dose, single or two shots; 5 received placebo; per-sample allocation not given. Samples were taken on day 63 after the first vaccine or placebo injection. The sequences come from peripheral blood, collected in a trial of Ad26.COV2.S vaccine versus placebo. These receptors were obtained from a person aged 18-65 years who received the Ad26.COV2.S COVID-19 vaccine or a placebo.

This chain links TRBV4-1 with TRBJ1-3; TRBD1 might be the D (5 bases). This CDR3 has 15 residues. The germline CDR1 and CDR2 sequences are MGHRA and YSYEKL. Trimming took 3 bases from V and 0 from J, leaving 9 bases between them. The CDR3, as DNA: TGCGCCAGCAGCCAGGGGCTAGACTCTGGAAACACCATATATTTT. Protein product: CASSQGLDSGNTIYF.

The gene calls are TRBV18 and TRBJ1-1; D gene unclear. The V gene lost 3 bases and the J gene lost 7 bases, with 15 bases spanning the gap. CDR1 KGHSH and CDR2 LQKENI come from the germline V gene. The CDR3 covers 14 residues. CDR3 DNA sequence: TGTGCCAGCTCACCCCGGGCCCCAAGGGTTGAAGCTTTCTTT. Its protein product is CASSPRAPRVEAFF. The full variable domain, in which reference TRBV18 and TRBJ1-1 provide the parts outside the CDR3, is NAGVMQNPRHLVRRRGQEARLRCSPMKGHSHVYWYRQLPEEGLKFMVYLQKENIIDESGMPKERFSAEFPKEGPSILRIQQVVRGDSAAYFCASSPRAPRVEAFFGQGTRLTVV.

CDR3: CASSLTGAHPYGYTF. In DNA, the CDR3 is TGTGCCAGCAGCTTAACAGGGGCCCATCCCTATGGCTACACCTTC. The V and J genes are TRBV5-5 and TRBJ1-2; 7 positions match TRBD1. The V gene's germline CDR1 is SGHKS and CDR2 YYEKEE (reference sequence). V dropped 2 bases and J dropped 4; count of bases not matched to a gene: 8. There are 15 residues in the CDR3. Combining the CDR3 with reference TRBV5-5 and TRBJ1-2 gives the whole variable domain DAGVTQSPTHLIKTRGQQVTLRCSPISGHKSVSWYQQVLGQGPQFIFQYYEKEERGRGNFPDRFSARQFPNYSSELNVNALLLGDSALYLCASSLTGAHPYGYTFGSGTRLTVV.

This chain connects TRBV4-2 to TRBJ1-4; D is possibly TRBD1 (5 bases). Trimming left V 1 base short and J 2 bases short, with 14 bases between. Looked up from germline, CDR1 is LGHNA and CDR2 is YNFKEQ. This CDR3 spans 17 amino acids. In DNA form, the CDR3 reads TGTGCCAGCAGCCAAGTCGGAGGGCGGGGGACTAATGAAAAACTGTTTTTT. Protein product: CASSQVGGRGTNEKLFF.

The rearrangement links TRBV6-6 to TRBJ2-7, with 13 bases aligning to TRBD2. The CDR3 is made up of 16 amino acids. CDR1 is MNHNY, CDR2 SVGAGI, per germline (reference sequence). The trim removed 2 bases at V and 4 bases at J, leaving 5 bases unmatched. CDR3 DNA: TGTGCCAGCAGTTACGGACTAGCGGGGGCCCAATACGAGCAGTACTTC. Amino acids: CASSYGLAGAQYEQYF.

The rearrangement uses TRBV29-1 and TRBJ2-5, with D maybe TRBD2 (5 bases). V was clipped by 7 bases and J by 5 bases, with 14 bases between them. The CDR3 has 12 amino acids. CDR1 and CDR2 (germline): SQVTM, ANQGSEA. DNA for the CDR3: TGCAGCGCGGGAAACATCGGCGAGACCCAGTACTTC. It encodes CSAGNIGETQYF.

This clone was counted once. CDR3 protein: CASSLGQGNEQYF. The CDR3 nucleotides are TGTGCCAGCAGCTTAGGTCAGGGCAACGAGCAGTACTTC. V gene TRBV7-8 combines with J gene TRBJ2-7; D might be TRBD1 (5 bases). Germline loops: CDR1 SGHVS, CDR2 FQNEAQ. Trimming removed 1 base from V and 5 bases from J, with 9 bases in between. The CDR3 sequence is 13 residues long.

The chain recombines TRBV28 with TRBJ1-1; no definite D call. The V end was cut by 1 base, the J end by 8 bases, with 5 bases between. This CDR3 has 11 amino acids. The germline CDR1 and CDR2 sequences are MDHEN and SYDVKM. The CDR3 sequence is CASSLSREAFF. The CDR3 DNA follows: TGTGCCAGCAGTTTATCCAGGGAAGCTTTCTTT.

V is TRBV19 and J is TRBJ1-2, with D perhaps matching TRBD1 (6 bases). The CDR3 extends over 12 amino acids. Per germline, CDR1 LNHDA and CDR2 SQIVND (reference sequence). V lost 7 bases, J lost 5 bases, and 11 bases lay in between. CDR3 loop: CASKDRKYGYTF. The CDR3, as DNA: TGTGCCAGTAAAGACAGGAAATATGGCTACACCTTC. The whole variable domain, remainder taken from reference TRBV19 and TRBJ1-2, is DGGITQSPKYLFRKEGQNVTLSCEQNLNHDAMYWYRQDPGQGLRLIYYSQIVNDFQKGDIAEGYSVSREKKESFPLTVTSAQKNPTAFYLCASKDRKYGYTFGSGTRLTVV.

This clone occurred once. The chain recombines TRBV19 with TRBJ2-1; D may be TRBD2 (7 bases). Trimming took 6 bases from V and 4 from J, leaving 16 bases between them. The length of the CDR3 is 15 residues. Per the germline V gene, CDR1 is LNHDA and CDR2 is SQIVND (reference sequence). The CDR3 region has the DNA TGTGCCAGTAGCCAGGGGAGGGAAACTTACAATGAGCAGTTCTTC. Translating it yields CASSQGRETYNEQFF.

This clone has a single count. The gene calls are TRBV2 and TRBJ2-5, with 8 positions matching TRBD1. The germline V gene has CDR1 SNHLY and CDR2 FYNNEI. After removal of 4 bases from V and 0 bases from J, the junction contained 4 bases not matched to a gene. CDR3 length equals 15 residues. The CDR3 region is CASSGTGMYQETQYF. The CDR3 region has the DNA TGTGCCAGCAGTGGGACAGGGATGTACCAAGAGACCCAGTACTTC.

The rearrangement links TRBV28 to TRBJ2-1; 15 bases fit TRBD2. Per the germline V gene, CDR1 is MDHEN and CDR2 is SYDVKM. The CDR3 length is 14 residues. V dropped 8 bases and J dropped 6; count of bases not matched to a gene: 2. The CDR3 protein is CASGTSGRSNEQFF. CDR3 bases: TGTGCCAGCGGGACTAGCGGGAGGAGCAATGAGCAGTTCTTC. Full variable domain (outside the CDR3, taken from reference TRBV28 and TRBJ2-1): DVKVTQSSRYLVKRTGEKVFLECVQDMDHENMFWYRQDPGLGLRLIYFSYDVKMKEKGDIPEGYSVSREKKERFSLILESASTNQTSMYLCASGTSGRSNEQFFGPGTRLTVL.

The CDR3 here is CSASWGLGSYEQYF. For the CDR3, the DNA is TGCAGTGCTAGTTGGGGTCTAGGCTCCTACGAGCAGTACTTC. This chain links TRBV20-1 with TRBJ2-7, with D unresolved. The CDR3 extends over 14 amino acids. In germline, CDR1 is DFQATT, CDR2 SNEGSKA (reference sequence). V was pared by 3 bases and J by 0 bases, with 12 bases between.

This clone was counted once. V usage is TRBV18 and J usage is TRBJ2-4, with a possible D match to TRBD1 (6 bases). V dropped 3 bases and J dropped 0 bases, with 9 bases sitting between them. The CDR3 length is 15 residues. From germline, CDR1 is KGHSH and CDR2 LQKENI. The CDR3 spells CASSPGALAKNIQYF. Written as DNA, the CDR3 is TGTGCCAGCTCACCGGGGGCCTTAGCCAAAAACATTCAGTACTTC.

This clone was observed once. The genes are TRBV24-1 and TRBJ2-1, with D tentatively TRBD2 (5 bases). From germline, CDR1 is KGHDR and CDR2 SFDVKD. This CDR3 has 14 residues. The V and J ends lost 4 bases and 7 bases respectively, with 13 bases between them. CDR3 DNA: TGTGCCACCAGTGACCATCTGGACTCTAATGAGCAGTTCTTC. Translated, it gives CATSDHLDSNEQFF.

The chain employs TRBV14 and TRBJ2-1; no reliable D call. Germline-derived CDR1 and CDR2 are SGHDN and FVKESK. This CDR3 region has 13 residues. Trimming stripped 0 bases from V and 10 bases from J, with 10 bases between. This chain's CDR3 is CASSQDHVGEQFF. The CDR3 DNA is TGTGCCAGCAGCCAAGATCATGTTGGAGAGCAGTTCTTC. The full variable domain, in which reference TRBV14 and TRBJ2-1 provide the parts outside the CDR3, is EAGVTQFPSHSVIEKGQTVTLRCDPISGHDNLYWYRRVMGKEIKFLLHFVKESKQDESGMPNNRFLAERTGGTYSTLKVQPAELEDSGVYFCASSQDHVGEQFFGPGTRLTVL.

This clone was recorded a few times. V gene TRBV5-8 combines with J gene TRBJ2-2; D possibly corresponds to TRBD2 (6 bases). With 2 bases removed from V and 7 bases from J, the gap between germline ends came to 9 bases. The germline gives CDR1 SGHTS, CDR2 YDEGEE. The CDR3 sequence is 13 residues long. CDR3 sequence reads: CASSFGGIGELFF. The CDR3 DNA is TGTGCCAGCAGCTTTGGAGGGATCGGGGAGCTGTTTTTT.

The V and J genes are TRBV12-3 or TRBV12-4 and TRBJ2-7; no clear D. V was pared by 3 bases and J by 6 bases, with 12 bases between. The CDR3 spans 13 residues. DNA for the CDR3: TGTGCCAGCAGTTTTGGAGCCAGAGGCGAGCAGTACTTC. Amino acid sequence: CASSFGARGEQYF.

This rearrangement joins TRBV3-1 (or the pseudogene TRBV3-2) to TRBJ1-6, with unresolved D. Germline assignment: CDR1 LGHDT and CDR2 YNNKEL (reference sequence). The CDR3 spans 13 residues. V was trimmed by 3 bases and J by 8 bases, leaving 8 bases between them. The CDR3 bases are TGTGCCAGCAGCCAGGTTTTAGATTCACCCCTCCACTTT. It is translated as CASSQVLDSPLHF.

The chain links TRBV18 to TRBJ2-7; no reliable D call. V gave up 4 bases and J gave up 0 bases, with 7 bases separating them. Germline CDR1 and CDR2: KGHSH and LQKENI. This CDR3 contains 13 residues. The CDR3 is CASSRGSSYEQYF. CDR3 in DNA: TGTGCCAGCTCACGGGGAAGCTCCTACGAGCAGTACTTC.

The chain is built from TRBV3-1 (or the pseudogene TRBV3-2) and TRBJ2-7; tentatively, D is TRBD1 or TRBD2 (5 bases each). V was shortened by 4 bases and J by 7 bases, with 17 bases between the two germline ends. Germline CDR1 reads LGHDT; CDR2 reads YNNKEL (reference sequence). This CDR3 spans 14 amino acids. The CDR3 region has the DNA TGTGCCAGCAGCCCGTCCAGGGACCGAAGGGAGCAGTACTTC. Protein product: CASSPSRDRREQYF.

This clone has a single count. The CDR3 sequence: CASSYTRASKPQHF. CDR3 nucleotides: TGTGCCAGCAGTTACACCCGGGCCTCAAAGCCCCAGCATTTT. V usage is TRBV6-2 or TRBV6-3 and J usage is TRBJ1-5, with D uncertain. The CDR3 is 14 residues long. Between the trimmed V and J ends, which lost 2 bases and 8 bases, there was a span of 13 bases. Germline V gene sequence: CDR1 MNHEY, CDR2 SVGEGT.

V usage is TRBV9 and J usage is TRBJ2-1, with D unclear. The V and J ends lost 4 bases and 8 bases respectively, with 13 bases between them. This CDR3 contains 13 residues. The germline V gene encodes CDR1 SGDLS and CDR2 YYNGEE. CDR3 protein: CASSQTVPDEQFF. The CDR3 coding sequence is TGTGCCAGCAGCCAAACCGTACCCGATGAGCAGTTCTTC.

The V and J genes are TRBV2 and TRBJ2-1; a possible D gene is TRBD1 (5 bases). The CDR3 is 16 residues long. Germline values: CDR1 SNHLY, CDR2 FYNNEI. Trimming stripped 3 bases from V and 2 bases from J, with 14 bases between. CDR3 nucleotides: TGTGCCAGCAGTGATACCCGCAGGGCTGCCTACAATGAGCAGTTCTTC. This translates into CASSDTRRAAYNEQFF.

CDR3 sequence: CASNPSGGAGNEQFF. The CDR3 DNA follows: TGTGCCAGCAATCCTAGCGGGGGGGCGGGAAATGAGCAGTTCTTC. The rearrangement links TRBV2 to TRBJ2-1; 12 positions agree with TRBD2. The CDR3 sequence is 15 residues long. The germline gives CDR1 SNHLY, CDR2 FYNNEI. V lost 7 bases to trimming and J lost 7 bases; unmatched junction nucleotides: 8.

This sequence joins TRBV12-3 or TRBV12-4 and TRBJ1-1; D remains ambiguous. This CDR3 is 13 amino acids long. V lost 10 bases and J 3 bases, leaving 15 bases between the germline ends. The CDR3 DNA reads as TGTGCCACCTCGGGGAGGTGGCACACTGAAGCTTTCTTT. As protein: CATSGRWHTEAFF.

This clone was seen a single time. The chain links TRBV7-9 to TRBJ2-3; D unresolved. The CDR3 consists of 15 residues. V was pared by 1 base and J by 4 bases, with 12 bases between. Germline V CDR1 and CDR2: SEHNR, FQNEAQ (reference sequence). The chain's CDR3 is CASSLVGLSADTQYF. CDR3 sequence (DNA): TGTGCCAGCAGCTTAGTTGGCCTATCGGCAGATACGCAGTATTTT.

The chain links TRBV4-1 to TRBJ1-4, with 11 bases that match TRBD1. This CDR3 has 16 amino acids. V was pared by 3 bases and J by 1 base, with 1 base of the junction left unmatched. The V gene's germline CDR1 is MGHRA and CDR2 YSYEKL. CDR3 loop: CASSQGQGVTNEKLFF. In DNA form, the CDR3 reads TGCGCCAGCAGCCAGGGACAGGGGGTAACTAATGAAAAACTGTTTTTT.

This chain uses TRBV27 with TRBJ2-6; TRBD1 aligns across 8 bases. Trimming took 5 bases from V and 1 from J; bases not matched to a gene: 7. CDR3 length: 17 residues. The germline CDR1 and CDR2 sequences are MNHEY and SMNVEV (reference sequence). CDR3 loop: CASSRPTGESGANVLTF. CDR3 sequence (DNA): TGTGCCAGCAGTCGACCGACAGGGGAGTCTGGGGCCAACGTCCTGACTTTC. The variable domain in full, completed from reference TRBV27 and TRBJ2-6, reads EAQVTQNPRYLITVTGKKLTVTCSQNMNHEYMSWYRQDPGLGLRQIYYSMNVEVTDKGDVPEGYKVSRKEKRNFPLILESPSPNQTSLYFCASSRPTGESGANVLTFGAGSRLTVL.

As DNA, the CDR3 is TGTGCCACGGGCGGCAGCAATAACTATGGCTACACCTTC. It is translated as CATGGSNNYGYTF. This chain connects TRBV7-9 to TRBJ1-2; no definite D call. The CDR3 totals 13 residues. Germline V gene data show CDR1 as SEHNR and CDR2 as FQNEAQ (reference sequence). V lost 10 bases, J lost 1 base, and 13 bases lay in between.

The rearrangement links TRBV5-1 to TRBJ2-2; unclear D gene. From germline, CDR1 is SGHRS and CDR2 YFSETQ. The CDR3 runs 14 residues. Between the trimmed V and J ends, which lost 1 base and 7 bases, there was a span of 11 bases. The CDR3 DNA reads TGCGCCAGCAGCTTGAGCCCAGAGTACGGGGAGCTGTTTTTT. It encodes CASSLSPEYGELFF.